These 5 T cell receptor beta chains came from one sample sequenced in a study of T cells in Graves' hyperthyroidism and ophthalmopathy. Amplification yielded TCR beta CDR3 regions, with RNA transcripts as the source. Researchers ran a first-round RT-PCR on the TCR CDR3 using the HTBI primer set. TCRdb analysed the multiplex PCR reads with MiXCR anew, one entry per CDR3 protein. The table shows 500,000 to 600,000 distinct CDR3 sequences, with roughly 21% occurring only once. The specimen sequenced was blood. All receptors derive from a man between 35 and 55 years old with Graves' ophthalmopathy.

This clonotype turned up a few times. The V and J genes are TRBV5-8 and TRBJ2-7; TRBD2 matches 8 bases. This CDR3 spans 14 amino acids. CDR1 is SGHTS, CDR2 YDEGEE, per germline. J lost 4 bases, V lost 3 bases, and 6 bases had no gene match. The CDR3 DNA reads as TGTGCCAGCAGCTCTGGGACTAGGAGGTACGAGCAGTACTTC. Translation: CASSSGTRRYEQYF.

The genes are TRBV14 and TRBJ1-2; the D gene is possibly TRBD1 (5 bases). Trimming pared 0 bases from V and 1 base from J, leaving 15 bases between. This CDR3 region has 17 residues. Germline-derived CDR1 and CDR2 are SGHDN and FVKESK. In DNA, the CDR3 is TGTGCCAGCAGCCAAGATCGGGCCCCCGGGGGTAACTATGGCTACACCTTC. It translates to CASSQDRAPGGNYGYTF.

This clonotype was counted at least ten times. V gene TRBV6-1 combines with J gene TRBJ1-2; 9 positions match TRBD1. With V trimmed by 7 bases and J by 6 bases, 6 bases remained unmatched. The CDR3 has 13 residues. CDR1 is MNHNS and CDR2 is SASEGT in the germline V gene. CDR3 in amino acids: CASTVGQGDGYTF. The CDR3 DNA reads as TGTGCCAGCACCGTGGGACAGGGCGATGGCTACACCTTC.

This clonotype was seen ten or more times. J is TRBJ2-3 and V is TRBV7-2; 7 bases map to TRBD2. Germline CDR1 reads SGHTA; CDR2 reads FQGNSA. There are 14 residues in the CDR3. With 5 bases clipped from V and 6 bases from J, the junction kept 8 bases outside the gene matches. As DNA, the CDR3 is TGTGCCAGCAGCGCCTGGGGGGGGGGGGATACGCAGTATTTT. Residues: CASSAWGGGDTQYF.

The chain combines TRBV12-3 or TRBV12-4 with TRBJ1-4; 7 bases match TRBD1. The J segment lost 4 bases and the V segment lost 0 bases, leaving 5 bases of the junction unmatched. This CDR3 has 16 residues. The DNA for the CDR3 is TGTGCCAGCAGTTTAGCGCAGACAGGGAGTAATGAAAAACTGTTTTTT. Translating gives CASSLAQTGSNEKLFF.